This T cell receptor (beta chain) was found in a study of long-term antiretroviral therapy in people with HIV. Before DNA extraction, roughly 0.85-10 million cryopreserved PBMC were held in the samples. Version v3.0 of the immunoSEQ assay ran at survey level. Clones were read by immunoSEQ multiplex PCR, and TCRdb kept only the in-frame ones, dropping some. The sample has around 40,000 clones; 86% are singletons. This CDR3 is built from 14 residues. V was clipped by 2 bases and J by 3 bases; unmatched bases: 4. Germline V gives CDR1 KGHSH, CDR2 LQKENI. The chain uses TRBV18 and TRBJ2-7, with TRBD1 identical over 7 bases. Sequenced here: unsorted PBMCs, sampled just before starting antiretroviral therapy. The clonotype originates from a woman under 30 with HIV. The CDR3 is CASSPDRAIYEQYF. The DNA of the CDR3 is TGTGCCAGCTCACCAGACAGGGCTATCTACGAGCAGTACTTC.